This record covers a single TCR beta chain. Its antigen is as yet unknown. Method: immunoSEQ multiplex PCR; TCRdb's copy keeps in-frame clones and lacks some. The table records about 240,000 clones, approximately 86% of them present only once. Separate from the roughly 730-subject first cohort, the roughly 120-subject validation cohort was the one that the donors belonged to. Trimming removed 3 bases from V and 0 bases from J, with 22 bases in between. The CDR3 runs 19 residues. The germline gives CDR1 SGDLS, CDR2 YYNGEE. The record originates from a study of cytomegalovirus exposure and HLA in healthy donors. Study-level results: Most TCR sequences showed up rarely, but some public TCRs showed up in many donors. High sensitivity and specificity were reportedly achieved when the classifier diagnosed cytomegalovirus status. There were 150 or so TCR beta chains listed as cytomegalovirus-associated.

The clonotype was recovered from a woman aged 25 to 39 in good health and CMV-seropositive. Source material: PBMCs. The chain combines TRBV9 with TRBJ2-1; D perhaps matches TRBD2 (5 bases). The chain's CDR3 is CASSGTLPIPTSSYNEQFF. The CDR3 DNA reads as TGTGCCAGCAGCGGCACCCTCCCAATACCAACTAGCTCCTACAATGAGCAGTTCTTC. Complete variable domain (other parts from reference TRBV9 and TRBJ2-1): DSGVTQTPKHLITATGQRVTLRCSPRSGDLSVYWYQQSLDQGLQFLIQYYNGEERAKGNILERFSAQQFPDLHSELNLSSLELGDSALYFCASSGTLPIPTSSYNEQFFGPGTRLTVL.